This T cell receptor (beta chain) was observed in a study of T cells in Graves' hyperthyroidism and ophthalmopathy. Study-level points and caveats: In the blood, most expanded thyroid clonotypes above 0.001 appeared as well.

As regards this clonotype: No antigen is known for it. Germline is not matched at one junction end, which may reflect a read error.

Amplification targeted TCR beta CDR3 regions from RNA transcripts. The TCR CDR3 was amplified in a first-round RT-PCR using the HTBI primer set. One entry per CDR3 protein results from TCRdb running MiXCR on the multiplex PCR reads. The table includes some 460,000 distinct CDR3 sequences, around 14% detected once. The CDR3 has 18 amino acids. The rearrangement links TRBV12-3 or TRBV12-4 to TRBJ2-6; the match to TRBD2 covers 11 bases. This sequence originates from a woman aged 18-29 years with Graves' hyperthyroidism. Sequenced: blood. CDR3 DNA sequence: TGTGCCAGCAGACAGACTAGCGGGATTAGCTCTGAGGCCAACGTCCTGACTTTC. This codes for CASRQTSGISSEANVLTF.